This entry features one T cell receptor (beta chain) sequence. CDR1 SNHLY and CDR2 FYNNEI come from the germline V gene. The germline V and J ends were trimmed by 8 bases and 0 bases, with 11 bases remaining between them. The CDR3 consists of 14 residues. The protocol was immunoSEQ multiplex PCR, while the TCRdb copy is restricted to in-frame clones and leaves out a portion. This table lists approximately 190,000 clones. This entry belongs to a study of control samples from healthy donors and cancer patients. Sequencing was done on a sample of blood. The chain is built from TRBV2 and TRBJ2-1; tentatively, D is TRBD2 (5 bases). This clonotype was obtained from a woman in her thirties in good health. The CDR3 nucleotides are TGTGCCAGCGAGAGGGAGAGCTCCTACAATGAGCAGTTCTTC. Amino acids: CASERESSYNEQFF.